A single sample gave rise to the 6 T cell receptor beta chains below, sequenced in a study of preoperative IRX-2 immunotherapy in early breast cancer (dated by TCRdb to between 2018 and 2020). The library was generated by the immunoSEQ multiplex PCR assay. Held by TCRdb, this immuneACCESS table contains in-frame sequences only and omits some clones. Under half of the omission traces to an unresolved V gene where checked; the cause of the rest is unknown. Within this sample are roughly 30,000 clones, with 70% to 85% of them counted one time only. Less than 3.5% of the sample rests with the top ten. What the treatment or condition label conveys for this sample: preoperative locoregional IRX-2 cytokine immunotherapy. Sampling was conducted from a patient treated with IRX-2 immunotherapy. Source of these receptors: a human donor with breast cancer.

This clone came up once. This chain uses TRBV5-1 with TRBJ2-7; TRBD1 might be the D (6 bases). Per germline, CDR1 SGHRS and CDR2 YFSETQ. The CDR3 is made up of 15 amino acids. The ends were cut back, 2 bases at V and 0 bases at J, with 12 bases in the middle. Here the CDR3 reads CASSLGGRDSYEQYF. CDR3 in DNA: TGCGCCAGCAGCTTAGGGGGAAGGGACTCCTACGAGCAGTACTTC.

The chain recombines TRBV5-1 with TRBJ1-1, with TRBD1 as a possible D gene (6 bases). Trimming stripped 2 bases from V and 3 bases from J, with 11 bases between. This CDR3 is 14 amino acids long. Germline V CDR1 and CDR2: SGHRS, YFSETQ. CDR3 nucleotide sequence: TGCGCCAGCAGCTTTTGGGGGCCGGACACTGAAGCTTTCTTT. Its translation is CASSFWGPDTEAFF.

CDR3 coding DNA: TGTGCCAGCAGCTGGACAGGGGATGAGCAGTTCTTC. Residues: CASSWTGDEQFF. This chain links TRBV6-8 with TRBJ2-1, with 9 bases fitting TRBD1. This CDR3 has 12 residues. The V segment lost 6 bases and the J segment 8 bases; nucleotides outside the gene matches: 2. CDR1 is MNHGY, CDR2 SAAAGT, per germline.

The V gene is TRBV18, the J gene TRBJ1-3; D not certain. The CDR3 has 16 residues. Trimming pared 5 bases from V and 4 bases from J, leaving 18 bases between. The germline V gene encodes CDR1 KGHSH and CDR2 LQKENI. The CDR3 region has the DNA TGTGCCAGCTCAGAATCTTACGGGTCTTCAGGAAACACCATATATTTT. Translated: CASSESYGSSGNTIYF.

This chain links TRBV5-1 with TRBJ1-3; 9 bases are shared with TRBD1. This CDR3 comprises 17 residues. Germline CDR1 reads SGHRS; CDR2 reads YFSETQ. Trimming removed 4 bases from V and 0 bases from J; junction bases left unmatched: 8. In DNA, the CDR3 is TGCGCCAGCAGCGCCTCGGGACAGGGTCACTCTGGAAACACCATATATTTT. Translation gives CASSASGQGHSGNTIYF.

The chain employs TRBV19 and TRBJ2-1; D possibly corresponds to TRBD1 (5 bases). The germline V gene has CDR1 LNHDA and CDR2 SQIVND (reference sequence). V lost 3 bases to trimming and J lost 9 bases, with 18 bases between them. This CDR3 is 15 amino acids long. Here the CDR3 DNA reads TGTGCCAGTAGTATGGGGCGGCAGGGAATGGGTGAGCAGTTCTTC. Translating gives CASSMGRQGMGEQFF. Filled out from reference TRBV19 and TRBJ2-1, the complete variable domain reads DGGITQSPKYLFRKEGQNVTLSCEQNLNHDAMYWYRQDPGQGLRLIYYSQIVNDFQKGDIAEGYSVSREKKESFPLTVTSAQKNPTAFYLCASSMGRQGMGEQFFGPGTRLTVL.